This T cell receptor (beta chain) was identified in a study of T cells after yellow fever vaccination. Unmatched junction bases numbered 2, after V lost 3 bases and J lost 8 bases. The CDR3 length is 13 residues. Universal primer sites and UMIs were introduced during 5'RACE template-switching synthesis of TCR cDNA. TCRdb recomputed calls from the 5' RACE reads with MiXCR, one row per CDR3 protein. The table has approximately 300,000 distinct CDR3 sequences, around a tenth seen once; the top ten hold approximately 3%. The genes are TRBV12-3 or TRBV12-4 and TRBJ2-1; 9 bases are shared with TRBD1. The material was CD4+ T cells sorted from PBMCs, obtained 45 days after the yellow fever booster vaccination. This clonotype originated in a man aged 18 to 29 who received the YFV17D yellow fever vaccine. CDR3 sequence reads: CASSFGDRDEQFF. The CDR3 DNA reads TGTGCCAGCAGTTTCGGGGACAGGGATGAGCAGTTCTTC.